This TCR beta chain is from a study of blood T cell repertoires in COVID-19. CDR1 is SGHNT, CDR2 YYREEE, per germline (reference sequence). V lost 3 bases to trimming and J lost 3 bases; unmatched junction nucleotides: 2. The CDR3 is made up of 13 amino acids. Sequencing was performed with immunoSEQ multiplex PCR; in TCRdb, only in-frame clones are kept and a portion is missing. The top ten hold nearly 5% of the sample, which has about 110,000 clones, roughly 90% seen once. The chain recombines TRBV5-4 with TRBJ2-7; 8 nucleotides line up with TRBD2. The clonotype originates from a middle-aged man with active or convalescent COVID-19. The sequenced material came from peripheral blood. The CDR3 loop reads CASSSTSGYEQYF. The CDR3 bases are TGTGCCAGCAGCTCCACTAGCGGCTACGAGCAGTACTTC.